These 9 T cell receptor beta chains share one sample of origin, sequenced in a study of graft-versus-host responses after intestinal transplantation. Clones were read by immunoSEQ multiplex PCR, and TCRdb kept only the in-frame ones, dropping some. Among about 78,000 clones listed, around 86% were seen once. Their recognized antigens are unknown. The sequencing here drew on unstimulated CD8+ T cells sorted from spleen or lymph node cells, taken before transplant. The receptor set was obtained from a human donor who was the organ donor for an intestinal transplant.

The V and J genes are TRBV28 and TRBJ1-6; TRBD1 might be the D (6 bases). The germline V gene has CDR1 MDHEN and CDR2 SYDVKM. Trimming left V 5 bases short and J 7 bases short, with 18 bases between. The CDR3 loop spans 16 amino acids. The CDR3 nucleotides read TGTGCCAGCAGTGCGAGGGGGGCAGTTAGGAATTCACCCCTCCACTTT. Its translation: CASSARGAVRNSPLHF. Full variable domain (outside the CDR3, taken from reference TRBV28 and TRBJ1-6): DVKVTQSSRYLVKRTGEKVFLECVQDMDHENMFWYRQDPGLGLRLIYFSYDVKMKEKGDIPEGYSVSREKKERFSLILESASTNQTSMYLCASSARGAVRNSPLHFGNGTRLTVT.

The V gene is TRBV28, the J gene TRBJ2-7; D gene ambiguous. The CDR3 loop spans 12 amino acids. Germline loops: CDR1 MDHEN, CDR2 SYDVKM. The V end lost 6 bases, the J end lost 2 bases, and 8 bases lay between the germline ends. The CDR3 sequence: CASRKGTYEQYF. Written as DNA, the CDR3 is TGTGCCAGCAGAAAGGGCACCTACGAGCAGTACTTC.

This clone has a single count. The chain recombines TRBV7-9 with TRBJ2-7; 10 nucleotides align to TRBD2. Germline V gives CDR1 SEHNR, CDR2 FQNEAQ (reference sequence). The CDR3 spans 16 residues. V was clipped by 5 bases and J by 7 bases; unmatched bases: 14. The CDR3 here is CASSPLASGGLQEQYF. CDR3 DNA sequence: TGTGCCAGCAGCCCCCTGGCTAGCGGGGGACTCCAGGAGCAGTACTTC. Full variable domain (rest looked up from reference TRBV7-9 and TRBJ2-7): DTGVSQNPRHKITKRGQNVTFRCDPISEHNRLYWYRQTLGQGPEFLTYFQNEAQLEKSRLLSDRFSAERPKGSFSTLEIQRTEQGDSAMYLCASSPLASGGLQEQYFGPGTRLTVT.

V usage is TRBV2 and J usage is TRBJ1-2; 8 bases match TRBD1. The CDR3 consists of 15 residues. V trimming: 10 bases; J trimming: 1 base; junction bases outside the gene matches: 11. Germline CDR1 and CDR2: SNHLY and FYNNEI. The CDR3 region has the DNA TGTGCCACCCTCACTGGGACAGGTGATAACTATGGCTACACCTTC. This translates into CATLTGTGDNYGYTF.

The chain combines TRBV9 with TRBJ1-2, with 7 bases identical to TRBD1. The CDR3 covers 13 residues. The V segment lost 3 bases and the J segment 8 bases; nucleotides outside the gene matches: 7. The germline gives CDR1 SGDLS, CDR2 YYNGEE. CDR3 coding DNA: TGTGCCAGCAGCGGCGACAGGGCGGCGGGCTACACCTTC. It encodes CASSGDRAAGYTF.

The V gene is TRBV29-1, the J gene TRBJ2-7; D unresolved. Germline lookup yields CDR1 SQVTM and CDR2 ANQGSEA. This CDR3 is built from 11 residues. V was shortened by 0 bases and J by 6 bases, with 6 bases between the two germline ends. CDR3 region: CSVEDGSEQYF. The CDR3 DNA is TGCAGCGTTGAAGACGGCTCCGAGCAGTACTTC.

J is TRBJ1-2 and V is TRBV7-9; perhaps TRBD1 as D (5 bases). Germline lookup yields CDR1 SEHNR and CDR2 FQNEAQ (reference sequence). V lost 8 bases to trimming and J lost 8 bases, with 18 bases between them. The CDR3 extends over 13 amino acids. The CDR3 coding sequence is TGTGCCAGCGGCGGGACGACCAGTAGGGGCTACACCTTC. It yields the protein CASGGTTSRGYTF.

This clone was counted a single time. V gene TRBV7-9 combines with J gene TRBJ2-2; 7 bases are a match to TRBD1. Germline V gene data show CDR1 as SEHNR and CDR2 as FQNEAQ (reference sequence). There are 14 residues in the CDR3. V gave up 10 bases and J gave up 4 bases; unmatched junction bases: 9. Written as DNA, the CDR3 is TGTGCCACGGGACAGCTTTCGGGCACCGGGGAGCTGTTTTTT. Amino acids: CATGQLSGTGELFF.

The chain carries TRBV27 and TRBJ2-3, with D tentatively TRBD1 (6 bases). V was clipped by 4 bases and J by 5 bases, with 19 bases between them. The CDR3 has 16 amino acids. CDR1 and CDR2 from the germline V gene are MNHEY and SMNVEV (reference sequence). The CDR3 loop is CASSYGTPTVLDTQYF. In nucleotides, the CDR3 is TGTGCCAGCAGTTACGGGACACCGACGGTCCTAGATACGCAGTATTTT.